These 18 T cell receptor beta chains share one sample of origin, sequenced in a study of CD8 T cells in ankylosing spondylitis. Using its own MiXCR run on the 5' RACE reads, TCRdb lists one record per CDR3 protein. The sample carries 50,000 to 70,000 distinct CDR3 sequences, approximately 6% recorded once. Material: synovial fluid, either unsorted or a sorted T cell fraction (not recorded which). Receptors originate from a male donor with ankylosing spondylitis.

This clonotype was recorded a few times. In DNA form, the CDR3 reads TGCGCCAGCTCCGGTCGTAGCGGGCCCCAAACCGGGGAGCTGTTTTTT. Translating it yields CASSGRSGPQTGELFF. This chain uses TRBV4-3 with TRBJ2-2; 7 bases map to TRBD2. V dropped 8 bases and J dropped 5; count of bases not matched to a gene: 14. Per the germline V gene, CDR1 is LGHNA and CDR2 is YSLEER. The CDR3 is 16 residues long.

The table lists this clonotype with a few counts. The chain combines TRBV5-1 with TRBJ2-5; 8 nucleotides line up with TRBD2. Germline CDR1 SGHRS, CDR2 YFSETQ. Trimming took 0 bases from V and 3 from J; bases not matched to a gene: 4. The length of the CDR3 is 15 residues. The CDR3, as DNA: TGCGCCAGCAGCTTGGTGCCGGGAGGGGAAGAGACCCAGTACTTC. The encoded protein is CASSLVPGGEETQYF.

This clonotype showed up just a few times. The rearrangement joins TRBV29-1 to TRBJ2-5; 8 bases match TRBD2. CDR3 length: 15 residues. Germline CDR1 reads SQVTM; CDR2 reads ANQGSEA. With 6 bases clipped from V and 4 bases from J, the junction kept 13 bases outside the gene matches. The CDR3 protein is CSVTGTGGFGETQYF. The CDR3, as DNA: TGCAGCGTGACCGGGACGGGGGGGTTCGGAGAGACCCAGTACTTC.

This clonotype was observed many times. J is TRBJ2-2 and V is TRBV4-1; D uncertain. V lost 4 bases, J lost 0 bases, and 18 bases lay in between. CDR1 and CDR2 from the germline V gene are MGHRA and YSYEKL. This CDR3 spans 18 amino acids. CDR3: CASSPSPLAVSNTGELFF. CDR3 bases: TGCGCCAGCAGCCCTTCCCCCCTGGCAGTATCGAACACCGGGGAGCTGTTTTTT.

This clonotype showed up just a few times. Here the CDR3 DNA reads TGTGCCAGCCCTACAGGGGCTACGAACACCGGGGAGCTGTTTTTT. As protein: CASPTGATNTGELFF. The chain has TRBV11-2 and TRBJ2-2; 7 bases map to TRBD1. The V segment lost 8 bases and the J segment 0 bases; nucleotides outside the gene matches: 6. Germline CDR1 and CDR2: SGHAT and FQNNGV. The CDR3 has 15 amino acids.

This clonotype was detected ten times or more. CDR3: CASRAGTHSYNEQFF. In nucleotides, the CDR3 is TGTGCCAGCAGAGCCGGGACACACTCCTACAATGAGCAGTTCTTC. V gene TRBV25-1 combines with J gene TRBJ2-1, with D maybe TRBD1 (6 bases). V was clipped by 6 bases and J by 0 bases, with 12 bases between them. From germline, CDR1 is MGHDK and CDR2 SYGVNS. The CDR3 is 15 residues long.

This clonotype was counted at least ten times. CDR3 protein: CASSLPPGRDTQYF. In DNA, the CDR3 is TGTGCCAGCAGTTTACCCCCAGGGAGAGATACGCAGTATTTT. This rearrangement joins TRBV12-3 or TRBV12-4 to TRBJ2-3; D could derive from TRBD1 or TRBD2 (5 bases each). The CDR3 runs to 14 residues. Trimming removed 2 bases at V and 5 bases at J, with 11 bases between.

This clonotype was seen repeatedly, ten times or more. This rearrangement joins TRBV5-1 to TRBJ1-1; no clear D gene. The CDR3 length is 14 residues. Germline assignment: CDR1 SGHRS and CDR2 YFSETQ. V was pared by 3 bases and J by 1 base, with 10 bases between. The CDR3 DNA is TGCGCCAGCAGCTCGAAGGTTGGGAACACTGAAGCTTTCTTT. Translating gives CASSSKVGNTEAFF. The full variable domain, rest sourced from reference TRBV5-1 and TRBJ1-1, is KAGVTQTPRYLIKTRGQQVTLSCSPISGHRSVSWYQQTPGQGLQFLFEYFSETQRNKGNFPGRFSGRQFSNSRSEMNVSTLELGDSALYLCASSSKVGNTEAFFGQGTRLTVV.

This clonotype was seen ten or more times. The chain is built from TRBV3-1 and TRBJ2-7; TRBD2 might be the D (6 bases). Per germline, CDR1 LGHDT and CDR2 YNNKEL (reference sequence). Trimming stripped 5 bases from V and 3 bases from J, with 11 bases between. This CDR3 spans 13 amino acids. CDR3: CASSYRRGYEQYF. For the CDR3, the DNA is TGTGCCAGCAGCTACAGGAGGGGCTACGAGCAGTACTTC.

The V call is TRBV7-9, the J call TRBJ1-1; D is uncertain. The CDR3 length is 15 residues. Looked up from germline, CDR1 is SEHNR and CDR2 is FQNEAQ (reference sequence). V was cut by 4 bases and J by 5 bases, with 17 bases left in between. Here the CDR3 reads CASSSTSPARTEAFF. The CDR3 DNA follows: TGTGCCAGCAGCTCCACTTCCCCCGCAAGGACTGAAGCTTTCTTT.

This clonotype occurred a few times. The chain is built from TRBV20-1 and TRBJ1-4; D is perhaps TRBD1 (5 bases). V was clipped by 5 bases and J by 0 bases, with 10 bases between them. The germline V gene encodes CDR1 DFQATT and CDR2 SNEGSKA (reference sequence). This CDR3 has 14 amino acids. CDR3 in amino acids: CSALETATNEKLFF. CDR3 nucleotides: TGCAGTGCTCTGGAGACAGCAACTAATGAAAAACTGTTTTTT.

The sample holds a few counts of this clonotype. This chain's CDR3 is CASSAEAGTEAFF. The CDR3 nucleotides read TGTGCCAGCAGTGCCGAGGCCGGCACTGAAGCTTTCTTT. This chain joins TRBV6-1 and TRBJ1-1, with D hard to call. The CDR3 is 13 residues long. Germline CDR1 MNHNS, CDR2 SASEGT. The germline V and J ends were trimmed by 4 bases and 4 bases, with 10 bases remaining between them.

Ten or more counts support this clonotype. For the CDR3, the DNA is TGTGCCAGCAGCGAGGGCCCTTACGCTGAAAAACTGTTTTTT. Amino acids: CASSEGPYAEKLFF. V usage is TRBV7-9 and J usage is TRBJ1-4; no reliable D call. Germline V lookup: CDR1 SEHNR, CDR2 FQNEAQ (reference sequence). This CDR3 is built from 14 residues. The V and J ends lost 5 bases and 7 bases respectively, with 14 bases between them.

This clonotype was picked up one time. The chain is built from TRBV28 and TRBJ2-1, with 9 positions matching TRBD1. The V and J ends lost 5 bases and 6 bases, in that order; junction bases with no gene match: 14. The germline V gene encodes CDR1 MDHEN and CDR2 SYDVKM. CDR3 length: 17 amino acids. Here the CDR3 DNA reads TGTGCCAGCAGTATTAGGCCGGGACAGGGTTGGTTCAATGAGCAGTTCTTC. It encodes CASSIRPGQGWFNEQFF.

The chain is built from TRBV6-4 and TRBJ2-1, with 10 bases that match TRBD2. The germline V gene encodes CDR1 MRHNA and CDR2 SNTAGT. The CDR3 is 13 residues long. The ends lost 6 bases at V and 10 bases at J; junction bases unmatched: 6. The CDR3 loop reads CASRAHSGGEQFF. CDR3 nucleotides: TGTGCCAGCAGAGCCCATAGCGGGGGGGAGCAGTTCTTC.

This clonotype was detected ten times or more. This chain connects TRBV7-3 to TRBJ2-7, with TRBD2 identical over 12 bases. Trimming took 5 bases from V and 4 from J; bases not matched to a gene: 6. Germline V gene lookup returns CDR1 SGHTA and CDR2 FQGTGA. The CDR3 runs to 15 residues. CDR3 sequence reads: CASSQTSGGQYEQYF. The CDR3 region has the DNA TGTGCCAGCAGCCAGACTAGCGGGGGACAATACGAGCAGTACTTC.

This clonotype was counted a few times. CDR3 sequence: CASSLWTGNTEAFF. The CDR3 DNA reads TGTGCCAGCAGCCTATGGACAGGTAACACTGAAGCTTTCTTT. This chain joins TRBV7-2 and TRBJ1-1; 7 bases line up with TRBD1. Germline V CDR1 and CDR2: SGHTA, FQGNSA. The V segment lost 5 bases and the J segment 2 bases; nucleotides outside the gene matches: 5. This CDR3 is 14 amino acids long.

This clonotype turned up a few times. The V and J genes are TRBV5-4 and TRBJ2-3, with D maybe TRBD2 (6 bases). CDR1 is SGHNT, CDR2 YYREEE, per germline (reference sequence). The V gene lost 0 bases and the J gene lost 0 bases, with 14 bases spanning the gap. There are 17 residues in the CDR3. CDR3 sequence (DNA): TGTGCCAGCAGCTTGGTGGCGACTAGAGCTAGCACAGATACGCAGTATTTT. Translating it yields CASSLVATRASTDTQYF.